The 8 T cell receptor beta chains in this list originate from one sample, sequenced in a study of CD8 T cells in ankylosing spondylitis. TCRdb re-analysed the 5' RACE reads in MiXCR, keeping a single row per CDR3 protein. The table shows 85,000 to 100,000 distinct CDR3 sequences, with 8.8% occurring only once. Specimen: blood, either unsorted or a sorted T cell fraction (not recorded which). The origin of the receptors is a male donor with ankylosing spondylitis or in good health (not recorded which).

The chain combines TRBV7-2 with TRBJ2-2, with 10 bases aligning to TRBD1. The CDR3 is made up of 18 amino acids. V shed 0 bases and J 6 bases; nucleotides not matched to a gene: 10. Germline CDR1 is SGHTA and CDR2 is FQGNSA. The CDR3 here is CASSLALGLGQGAGELFF. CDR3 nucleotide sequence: TGTGCCAGCAGCTTAGCCCTGGGTCTAGGACAGGGGGCCGGGGAGCTGTTTTTT.

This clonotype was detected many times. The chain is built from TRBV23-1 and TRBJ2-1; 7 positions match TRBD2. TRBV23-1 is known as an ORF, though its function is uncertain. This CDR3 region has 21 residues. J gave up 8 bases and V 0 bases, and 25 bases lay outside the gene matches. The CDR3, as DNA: TGCGCCAGCAGTCAATCGAAGGGGAGGCAGCGGGGTTACCCCCGAACGGATGAGCAGTTCTTC. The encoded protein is CASSQSKGRQRGYPRTDEQFF.

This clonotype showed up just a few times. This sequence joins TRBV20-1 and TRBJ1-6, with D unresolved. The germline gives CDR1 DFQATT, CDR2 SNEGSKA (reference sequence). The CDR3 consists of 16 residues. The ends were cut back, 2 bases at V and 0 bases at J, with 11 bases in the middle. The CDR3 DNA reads TGCAGTGCTAGAACGGTACAGTTCTCCTATAATTCACCCCTCCACTTT. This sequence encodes CSARTVQFSYNSPLHF.

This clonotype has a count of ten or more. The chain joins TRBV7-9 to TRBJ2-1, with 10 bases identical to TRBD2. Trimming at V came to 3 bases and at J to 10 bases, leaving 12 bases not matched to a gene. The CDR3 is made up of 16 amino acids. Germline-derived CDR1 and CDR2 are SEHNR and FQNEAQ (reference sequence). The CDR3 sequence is CASSFHRGLAIGEQFF. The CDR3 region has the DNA TGTGCCAGCAGCTTCCACCGGGGACTAGCGATTGGCGAGCAGTTCTTC.

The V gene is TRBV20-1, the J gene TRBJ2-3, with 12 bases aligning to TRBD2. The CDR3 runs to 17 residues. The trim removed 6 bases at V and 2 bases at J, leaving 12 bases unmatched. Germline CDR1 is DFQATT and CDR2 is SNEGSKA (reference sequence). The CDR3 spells CSAPTSGGASNTDTQYF. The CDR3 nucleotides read TGCAGTGCACCGACTAGCGGGGGAGCAAGTAACACAGATACGCAGTATTTT.

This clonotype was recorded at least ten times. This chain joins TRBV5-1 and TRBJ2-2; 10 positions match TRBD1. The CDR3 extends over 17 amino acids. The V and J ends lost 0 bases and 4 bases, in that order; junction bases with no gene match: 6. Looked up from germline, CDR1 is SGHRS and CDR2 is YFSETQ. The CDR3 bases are TGCGCCAGCAGCTTGGAGTGGAGGACAGGGGGCACCGGGGAGCTGTTTTTT. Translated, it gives CASSLEWRTGGTGELFF.

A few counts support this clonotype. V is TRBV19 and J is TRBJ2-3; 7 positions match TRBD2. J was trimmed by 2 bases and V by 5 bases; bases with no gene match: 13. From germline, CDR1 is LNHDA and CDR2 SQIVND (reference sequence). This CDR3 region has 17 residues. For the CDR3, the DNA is TGTGCCAGTAGTTTTTCGGGGACTATTAAGGTCACAGATACGCAGTATTTT. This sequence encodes CASSFSGTIKVTDTQYF.

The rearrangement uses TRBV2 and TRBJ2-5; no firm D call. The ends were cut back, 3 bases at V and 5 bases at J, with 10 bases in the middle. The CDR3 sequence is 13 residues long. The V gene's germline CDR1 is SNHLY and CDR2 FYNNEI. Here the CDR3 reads CASSEGSWETQYF. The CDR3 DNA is TGTGCCAGCAGTGAGGGTAGCTGGGAGACCCAGTACTTC.